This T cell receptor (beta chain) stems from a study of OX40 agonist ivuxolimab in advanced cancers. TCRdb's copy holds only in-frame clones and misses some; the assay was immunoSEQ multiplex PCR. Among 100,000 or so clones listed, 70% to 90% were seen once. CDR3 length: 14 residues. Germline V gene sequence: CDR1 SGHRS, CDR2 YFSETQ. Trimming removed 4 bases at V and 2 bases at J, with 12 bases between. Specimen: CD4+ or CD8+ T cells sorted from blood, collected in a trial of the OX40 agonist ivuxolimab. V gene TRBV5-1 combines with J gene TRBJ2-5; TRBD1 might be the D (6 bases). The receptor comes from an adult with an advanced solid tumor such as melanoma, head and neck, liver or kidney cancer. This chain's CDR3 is CASSPLGQQETQYF. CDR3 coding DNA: TGCGCCAGCAGCCCCCTCGGACAGCAAGAGACCCAGTACTTC.